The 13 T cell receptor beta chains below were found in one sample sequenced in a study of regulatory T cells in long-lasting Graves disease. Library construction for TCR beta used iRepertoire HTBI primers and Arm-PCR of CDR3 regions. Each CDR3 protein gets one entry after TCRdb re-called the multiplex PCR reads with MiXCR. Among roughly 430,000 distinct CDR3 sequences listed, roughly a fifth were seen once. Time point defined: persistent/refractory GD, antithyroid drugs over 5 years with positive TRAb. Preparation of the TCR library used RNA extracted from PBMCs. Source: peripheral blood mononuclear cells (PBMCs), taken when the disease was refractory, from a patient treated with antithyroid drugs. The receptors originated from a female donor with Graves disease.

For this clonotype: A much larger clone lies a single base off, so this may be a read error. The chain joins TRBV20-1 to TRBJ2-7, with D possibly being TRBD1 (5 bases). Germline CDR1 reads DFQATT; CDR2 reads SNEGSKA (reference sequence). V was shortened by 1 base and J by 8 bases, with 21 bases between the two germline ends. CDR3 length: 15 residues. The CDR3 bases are TGCAGTGCTAGAGGTTCCACCAGGGCTGGTGGCAAGCAGTACTTC. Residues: CSARGSTRAGGKQYF.

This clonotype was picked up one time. CDR3 residues: CAWTFSGGVTEAFF. CDR3 DNA: TGTGCCTGGACGTTCTCAGGGGGTGTCACTGAAGCTTTCTTT. This rearrangement joins TRBV30 to TRBJ1-1; TRBD1 matches at 7 bases. V lost 4 bases and J lost 4; bases outside the gene matches: 9. The germline gives CDR1 GTSNPN, CDR2 SVGIG (reference sequence). This CDR3 contains 14 residues.

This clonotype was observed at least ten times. CDR3 sequence (DNA): TGTGCCAGCAGCTCCACAGGGCCCGGGACCCAGTACTTC. This codes for CASSSTGPGTQYF. The chain combines TRBV11-2 with TRBJ2-5; perhaps TRBD1 as D (6 bases). V dropped 4 bases and J dropped 7 bases, with 13 bases sitting between them. Per the germline V gene, CDR1 is SGHAT and CDR2 is FQNNGV. The CDR3 runs 13 residues.

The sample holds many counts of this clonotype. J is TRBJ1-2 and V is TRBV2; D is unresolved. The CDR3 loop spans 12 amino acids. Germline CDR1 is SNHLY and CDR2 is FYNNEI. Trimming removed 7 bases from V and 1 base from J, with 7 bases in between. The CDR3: CASIGINYGYTF. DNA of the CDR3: TGTGCCAGCATCGGGATTAACTATGGCTACACCTTC.

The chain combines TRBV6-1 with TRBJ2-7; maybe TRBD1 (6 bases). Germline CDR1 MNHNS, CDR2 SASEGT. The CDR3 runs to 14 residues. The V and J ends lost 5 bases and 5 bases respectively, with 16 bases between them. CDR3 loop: CASSIGGVSHEQYF. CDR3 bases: TGTGCCAGCAGTATAGGGGGAGTTTCCCACGAGCAGTACTTC.

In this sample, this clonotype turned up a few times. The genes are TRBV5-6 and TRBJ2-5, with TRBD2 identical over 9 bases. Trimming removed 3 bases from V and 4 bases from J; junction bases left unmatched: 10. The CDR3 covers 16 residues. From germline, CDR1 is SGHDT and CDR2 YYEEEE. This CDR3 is CASSSWAGGSRETQYF. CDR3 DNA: TGTGCCAGCAGCTCGTGGGCGGGAGGGTCCAGAGAGACCCAGTACTTC.

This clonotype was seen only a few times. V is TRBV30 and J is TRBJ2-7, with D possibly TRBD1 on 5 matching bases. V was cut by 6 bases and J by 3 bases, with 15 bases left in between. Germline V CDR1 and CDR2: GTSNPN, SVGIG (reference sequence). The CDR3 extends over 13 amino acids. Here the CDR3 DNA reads TGTGCCTGTCTCCAGGGTATAGGCTACGAGCAGTACTTC. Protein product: CACLQGIGYEQYF. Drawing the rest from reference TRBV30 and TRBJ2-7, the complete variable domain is SQTIHQWPATLVQPVGSPLSLECTVEGTSNPNLYWYRQAAGRGLQLLFYSVGIGQISSEVPQNLSASRPQDRQFILSSKKLLLSDSGFYLCACLQGIGYEQYFGPGTRLTVT.

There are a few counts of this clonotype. This CDR3 is CASSSSNYGYTF. CDR3 nucleotide sequence: TGCGCCAGCAGCTCGAGTAACTATGGCTACACCTTC. This sequence joins TRBV5-1 and TRBJ1-2; unclear D gene. Germline lookup yields CDR1 SGHRS and CDR2 YFSETQ. Deletions cut 3 bases from V and 1 base from J, with 4 bases between. This CDR3 comprises 12 residues.

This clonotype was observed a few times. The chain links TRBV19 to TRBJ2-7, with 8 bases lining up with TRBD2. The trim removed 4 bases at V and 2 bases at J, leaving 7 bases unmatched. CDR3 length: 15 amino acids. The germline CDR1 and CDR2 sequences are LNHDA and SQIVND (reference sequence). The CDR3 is CASSTRAGAAYEQYF. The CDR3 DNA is TGTGCCAGTAGTACCCGAGCGGGAGCGGCCTACGAGCAGTACTTC.

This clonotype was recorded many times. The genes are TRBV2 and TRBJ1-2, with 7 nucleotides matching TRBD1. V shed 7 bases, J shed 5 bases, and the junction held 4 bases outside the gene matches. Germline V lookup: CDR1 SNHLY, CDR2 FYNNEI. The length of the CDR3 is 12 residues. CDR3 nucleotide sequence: TGTGCCAGCACCGGGACAGTATATGGCTACACCTTC. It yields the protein CASTGTVYGYTF.

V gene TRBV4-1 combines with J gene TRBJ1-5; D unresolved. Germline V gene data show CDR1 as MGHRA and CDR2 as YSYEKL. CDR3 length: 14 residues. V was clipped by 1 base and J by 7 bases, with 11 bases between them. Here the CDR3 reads CASSQGGFQQPQHF. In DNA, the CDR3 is TGCGCCAGCAGCCAAGGGGGTTTCCAGCAGCCCCAGCATTTT.

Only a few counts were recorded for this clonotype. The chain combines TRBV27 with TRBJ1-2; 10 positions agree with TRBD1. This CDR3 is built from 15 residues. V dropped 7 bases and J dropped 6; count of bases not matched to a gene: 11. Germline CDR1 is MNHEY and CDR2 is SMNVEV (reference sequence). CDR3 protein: CASTSPGQGMHGYTF. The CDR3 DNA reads TGTGCCAGCACATCGCCGGGACAGGGGATGCATGGCTACACCTTC.

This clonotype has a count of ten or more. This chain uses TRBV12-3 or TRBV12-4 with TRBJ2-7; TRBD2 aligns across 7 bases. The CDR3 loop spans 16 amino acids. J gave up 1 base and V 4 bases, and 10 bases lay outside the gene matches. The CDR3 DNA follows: TGTGCCAGCAGTTCCACCCCACTAGCGAGGTCCTACGAGCAGTACTTC. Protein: CASSSTPLARSYEQYF.